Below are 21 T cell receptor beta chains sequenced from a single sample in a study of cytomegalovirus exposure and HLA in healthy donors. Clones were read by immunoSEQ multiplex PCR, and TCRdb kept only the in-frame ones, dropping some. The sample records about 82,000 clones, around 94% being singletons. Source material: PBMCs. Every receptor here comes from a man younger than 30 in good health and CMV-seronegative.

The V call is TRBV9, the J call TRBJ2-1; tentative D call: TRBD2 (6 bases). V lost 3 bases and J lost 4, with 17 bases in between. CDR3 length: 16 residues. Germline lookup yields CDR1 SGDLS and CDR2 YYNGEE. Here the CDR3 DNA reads TGTGCCAGCAGCGGAGCCGGGCGCGCGGGGTACAATGAGCAGTTCTTC. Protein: CASSGAGRAGYNEQFF.

CDR3 DNA sequence: TGTGCCAGCAGCCCCAGAGGCTTTGGCTACACCTTC. Encoded protein: CASSPRGFGYTF. The chain is built from TRBV5-6 and TRBJ1-2, with no clear D. Looked up from germline, CDR1 is SGHDT and CDR2 is YYEEEE. Deletions cut 4 bases from V and 7 bases from J, with 11 bases between. The CDR3 spans 12 residues.

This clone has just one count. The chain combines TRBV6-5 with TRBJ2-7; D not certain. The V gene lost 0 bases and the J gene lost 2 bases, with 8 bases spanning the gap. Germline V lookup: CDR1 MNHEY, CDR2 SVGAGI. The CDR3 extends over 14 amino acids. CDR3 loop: CASSYSLQTYEQYF. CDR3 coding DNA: TGTGCCAGCAGTTACTCGCTCCAGACCTACGAGCAGTACTTC.

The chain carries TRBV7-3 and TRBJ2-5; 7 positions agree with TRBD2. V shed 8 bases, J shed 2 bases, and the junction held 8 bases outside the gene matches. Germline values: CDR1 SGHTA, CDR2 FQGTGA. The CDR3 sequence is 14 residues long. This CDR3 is CASSGSGGQETQYF. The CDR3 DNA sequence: TGTGCCAGCTCAGGGTCGGGAGGACAAGAGACCCAGTACTTC.

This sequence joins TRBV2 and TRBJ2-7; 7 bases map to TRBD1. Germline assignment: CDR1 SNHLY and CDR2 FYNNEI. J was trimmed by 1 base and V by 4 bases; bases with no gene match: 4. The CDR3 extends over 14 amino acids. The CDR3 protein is CASSARQGSYEQYF. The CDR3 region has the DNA TGTGCCAGCAGTGCAAGACAGGGTTCCTACGAGCAGTACTTC. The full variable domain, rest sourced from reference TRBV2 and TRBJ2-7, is EPEVTQTPSHQVTQMGQEVILRCVPISNHLYFYWYRQILGQKVEFLVSFYNNEISEKSEIFDDQFSVERPDGSNFTLKIRSTKLEDSAMYFCASSARQGSYEQYFGPGTRLTVT.

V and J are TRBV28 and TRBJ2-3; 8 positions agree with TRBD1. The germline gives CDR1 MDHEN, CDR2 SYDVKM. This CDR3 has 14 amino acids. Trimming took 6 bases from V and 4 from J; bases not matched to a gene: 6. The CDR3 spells CASRSRTGPDTQYF. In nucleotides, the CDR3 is TGTGCCAGCAGATCACGGACAGGGCCAGATACGCAGTATTTT.

CDR3 in DNA: TGTGCCAGTAGTAAAGAGGCAGGGTGGCGGGAGCAGTTCTTC. Its protein product is CASSKEAGWREQFF. This sequence joins TRBV19 and TRBJ2-1; possibly TRBD1 for D (5 bases). The ends were cut back, 4 bases at V and 10 bases at J, with 17 bases in the middle. CDR1 is LNHDA, CDR2 SQIVND, per germline (reference sequence). This CDR3 is built from 14 residues.

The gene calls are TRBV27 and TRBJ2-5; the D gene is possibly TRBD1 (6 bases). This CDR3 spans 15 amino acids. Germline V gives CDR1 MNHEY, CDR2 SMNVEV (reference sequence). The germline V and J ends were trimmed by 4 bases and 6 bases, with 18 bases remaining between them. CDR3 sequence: CASSSPIGGVKTQYF. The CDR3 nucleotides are TGTGCCAGCAGTTCTCCGATAGGGGGTGTAAAGACCCAGTACTTC.

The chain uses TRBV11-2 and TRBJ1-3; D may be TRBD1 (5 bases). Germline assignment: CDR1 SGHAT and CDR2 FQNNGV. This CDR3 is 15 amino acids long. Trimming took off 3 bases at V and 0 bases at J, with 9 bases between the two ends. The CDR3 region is CASSLTVSSGNTIYF. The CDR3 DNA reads TGTGCCAGCAGCTTGACAGTTAGCTCTGGAAACACCATATATTTT.

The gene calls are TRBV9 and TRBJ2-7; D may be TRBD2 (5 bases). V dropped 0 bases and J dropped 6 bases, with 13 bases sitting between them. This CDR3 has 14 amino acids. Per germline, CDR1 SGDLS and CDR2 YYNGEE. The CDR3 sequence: CASSVAKTSGEQYF. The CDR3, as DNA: TGTGCCAGCAGCGTAGCTAAGACAAGCGGCGAGCAGTACTTC.

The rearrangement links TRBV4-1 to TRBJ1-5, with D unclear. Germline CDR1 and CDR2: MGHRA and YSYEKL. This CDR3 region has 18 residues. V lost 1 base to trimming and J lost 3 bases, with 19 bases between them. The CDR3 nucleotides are TGCGCCAGCAGCCAAGTATTACCGGGAAGAATTATCAATCAGCCCCAGCATTTT. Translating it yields CASSQVLPGRIINQPQHF.

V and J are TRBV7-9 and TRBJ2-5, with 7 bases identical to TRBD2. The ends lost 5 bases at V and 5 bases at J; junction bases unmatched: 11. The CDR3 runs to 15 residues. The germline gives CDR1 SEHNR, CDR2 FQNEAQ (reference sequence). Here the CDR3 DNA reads TGTGCCAGCAGCCGACGCTTGGGGGGGGTGGAGACCCAGTACTTC. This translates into CASSRRLGGVETQYF.

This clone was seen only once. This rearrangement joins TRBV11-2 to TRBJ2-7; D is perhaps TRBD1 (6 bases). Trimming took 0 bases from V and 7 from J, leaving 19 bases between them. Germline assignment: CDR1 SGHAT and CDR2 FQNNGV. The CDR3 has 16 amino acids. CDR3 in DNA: TGTGCCAGCAGCTTAGAACTAAGGTACAGGGTCGGGGAGCAGTACTTC. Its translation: CASSLELRYRVGEQYF.

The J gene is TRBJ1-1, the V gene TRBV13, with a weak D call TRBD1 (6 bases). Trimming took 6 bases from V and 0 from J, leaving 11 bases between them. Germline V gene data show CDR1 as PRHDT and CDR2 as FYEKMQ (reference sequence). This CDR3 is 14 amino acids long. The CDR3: CASSRGIVNTEAFF. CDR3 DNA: TGTGCCAGCAGTAGGGGGATCGTGAACACTGAAGCTTTCTTT.

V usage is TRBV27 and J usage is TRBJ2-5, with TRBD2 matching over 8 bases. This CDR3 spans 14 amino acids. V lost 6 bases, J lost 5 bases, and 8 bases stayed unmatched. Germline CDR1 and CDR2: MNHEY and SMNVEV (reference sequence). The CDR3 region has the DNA TGTGCCAGCAGCCGCCCCGGCGGGGGGGAGACCCAGTACTTC. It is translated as CASSRPGGGETQYF.

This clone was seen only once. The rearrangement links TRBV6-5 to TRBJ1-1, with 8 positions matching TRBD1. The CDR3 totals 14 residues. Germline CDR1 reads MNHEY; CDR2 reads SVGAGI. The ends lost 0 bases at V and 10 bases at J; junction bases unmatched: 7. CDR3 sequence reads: CASSYSQGAHSAFF. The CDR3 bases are TGTGCCAGCAGTTACTCCCAGGGGGCGCATTCAGCTTTCTTT.

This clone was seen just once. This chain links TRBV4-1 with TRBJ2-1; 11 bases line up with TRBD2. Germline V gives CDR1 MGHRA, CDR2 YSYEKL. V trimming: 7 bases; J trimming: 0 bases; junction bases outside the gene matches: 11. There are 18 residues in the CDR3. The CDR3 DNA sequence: TGCGCCAGCAAGGCGGGGACTAGCGGAAAGAGCTCCTACAATGAGCAGTTCTTC. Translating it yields CASKAGTSGKSSYNEQFF.

The CDR3 reads CASSSRIGGRPLDEQYF. The CDR3 nucleotides read TGTGCCAGCAGCTCCCGTATAGGGGGCAGGCCTTTGGACGAGCAGTACTTC. The genes are TRBV7-2 and TRBJ2-7; TRBD1 agrees at 7 bases. From germline, CDR1 is SGHTA and CDR2 FQGNSA. V trimming: 4 bases; J trimming: 5 bases; junction bases outside the gene matches: 17. This CDR3 comprises 17 residues.

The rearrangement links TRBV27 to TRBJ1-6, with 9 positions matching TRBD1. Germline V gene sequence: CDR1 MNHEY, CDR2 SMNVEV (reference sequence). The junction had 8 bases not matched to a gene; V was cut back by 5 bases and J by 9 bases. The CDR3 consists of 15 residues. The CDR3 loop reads CASSLQGAISSPLHF. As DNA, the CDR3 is TGTGCCAGCAGTCTACAGGGGGCAATTTCTTCACCCCTCCACTTT.

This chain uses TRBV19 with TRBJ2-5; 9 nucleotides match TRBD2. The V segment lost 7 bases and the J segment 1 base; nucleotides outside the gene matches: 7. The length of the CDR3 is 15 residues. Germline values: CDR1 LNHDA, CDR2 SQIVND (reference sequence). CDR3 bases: TGTGCCAGTACCGAAAGGCGGGGGGGCCAAGAGACCCAGTACTTC. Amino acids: CASTERRGGQETQYF.

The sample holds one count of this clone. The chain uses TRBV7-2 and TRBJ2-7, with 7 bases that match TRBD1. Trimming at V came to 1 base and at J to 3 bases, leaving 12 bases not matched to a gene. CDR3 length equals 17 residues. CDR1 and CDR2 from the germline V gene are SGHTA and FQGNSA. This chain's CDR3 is CASSLELTDRIFYEQYF. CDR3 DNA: TGTGCCAGCAGCTTAGAATTAACGGACAGGATATTCTACGAGCAGTACTTC.